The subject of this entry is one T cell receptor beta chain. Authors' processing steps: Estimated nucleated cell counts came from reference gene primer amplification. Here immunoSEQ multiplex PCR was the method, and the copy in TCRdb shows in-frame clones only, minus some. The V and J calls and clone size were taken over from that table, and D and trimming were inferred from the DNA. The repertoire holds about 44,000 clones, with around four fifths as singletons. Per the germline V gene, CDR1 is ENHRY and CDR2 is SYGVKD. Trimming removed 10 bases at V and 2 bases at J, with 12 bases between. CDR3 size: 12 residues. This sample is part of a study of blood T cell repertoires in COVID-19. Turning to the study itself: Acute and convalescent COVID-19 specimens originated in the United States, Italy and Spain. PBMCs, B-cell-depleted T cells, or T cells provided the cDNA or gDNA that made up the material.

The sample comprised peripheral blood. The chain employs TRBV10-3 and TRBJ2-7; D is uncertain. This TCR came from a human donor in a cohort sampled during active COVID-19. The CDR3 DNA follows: TGTGCCACCAGGCACACAACCTACGAGCAGTACGTC. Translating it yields CATRHTTYEQYV.